This T cell receptor (beta chain) is drawn from a study of blood T cells in healthy people across ages. The use of a sample-barcoded 5' primer and a J-beta primer mix characterized a second PCR of about 6 to 12 cycles. TCRdb re-derived calls from the 5' RACE reads in MiXCR, one entry per CDR3 protein. The sample lists some 760,000 distinct CDR3 sequences, 20% to 25% occurring once. V was pared by 0 bases and J by 0 bases, with 9 bases between. The CDR3 spans 15 residues. Looked up from germline, CDR1 is DFQATT and CDR2 is SNEGSKA (reference sequence). The sample was also reused in another study, on T cells of mothers and their children.

The chain links TRBV20-1 to TRBJ2-4, with D possibly matching TRBD2 (5 bases). Sequences were obtained from blood. The receptor's source is a boy aged 5-17 years in good health. CDR3 in amino acids: CSARDSGLAKNIQYF. DNA for the CDR3: TGCAGTGCTAGAGATTCAGGACTAGCCAAAAACATTCAGTACTTC.